The subject of this entry is one T cell receptor (beta chain). Its antigen is still unknown. This sample was included in a study of cytomegalovirus exposure and HLA in healthy donors. Study-level information: The same platform used for the 500 to 850 first-cohort repertoires was also used for the 95 to 150 validation repertoires, as a later analysis reported. The study's findings and limits: A few CMV-associated chains proved CMV antigen-specific in vitro. A list of about 180 TCR beta chains associated with cytomegalovirus was given. Among TCR sequences, most were rare, though some public TCRs appeared in many donors.

The repertoire was sequenced with immunoSEQ multiplex PCR; TCRdb's copy has only in-frame clones and lacks some. Found here are almost 65,000 clones, roughly 90% of them singletons; the top ten hold 1.5% to 2%. This receptor was identified in a woman aged 18-29 years in good health and CMV-seronegative. What was sequenced was PBMCs.

In DNA, the CDR3 is TGCAGCGTTGAATATGCGACTAGCGGGAGGTACAATGAGCAGTTCTTC. Protein: CSVEYATSGRYNEQFF. This chain joins TRBV29-1 and TRBJ2-1; 13 bases map to TRBD2. CDR1 is SQVTM, CDR2 ANQGSEA, per germline. J gave up 4 bases and V 2 bases, and 5 bases lay outside the gene matches. The CDR3 spans 16 residues.